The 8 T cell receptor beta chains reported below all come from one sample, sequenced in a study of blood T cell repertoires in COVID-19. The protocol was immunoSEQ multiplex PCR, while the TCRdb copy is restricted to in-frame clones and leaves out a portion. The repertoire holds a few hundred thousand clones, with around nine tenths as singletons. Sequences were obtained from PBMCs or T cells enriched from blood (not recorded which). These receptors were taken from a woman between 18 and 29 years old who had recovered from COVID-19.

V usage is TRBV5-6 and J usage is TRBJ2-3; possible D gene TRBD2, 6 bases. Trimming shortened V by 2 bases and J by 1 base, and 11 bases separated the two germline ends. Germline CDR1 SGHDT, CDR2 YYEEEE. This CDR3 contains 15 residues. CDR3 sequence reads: CASSFRRGRTDTQYF. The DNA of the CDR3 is TGTGCCAGCAGCTTTCGGCGGGGTCGCACAGATACGCAGTATTTT.

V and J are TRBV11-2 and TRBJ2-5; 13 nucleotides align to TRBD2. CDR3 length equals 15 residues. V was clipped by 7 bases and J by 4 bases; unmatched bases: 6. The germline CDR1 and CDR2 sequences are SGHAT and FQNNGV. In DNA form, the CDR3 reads TGTGCCAGCACCACTAGCGGGGGGGCATTAGAGACCCAGTACTTC. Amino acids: CASTTSGGALETQYF. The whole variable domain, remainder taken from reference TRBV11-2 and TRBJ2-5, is EAGVAQSPRYKIIEKRQSVAFWCNPISGHATLYWYQQILGQGPKLLIQFQNNGVVDDSQLPKDRFSAERLKGVDSTLKIQPAKLEDSAVYLCASTTSGGALETQYFGPGTRLLVL.

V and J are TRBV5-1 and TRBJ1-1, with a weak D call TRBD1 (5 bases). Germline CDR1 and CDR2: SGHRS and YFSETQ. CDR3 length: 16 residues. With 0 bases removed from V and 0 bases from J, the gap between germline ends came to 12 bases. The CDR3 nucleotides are TGCGCCAGCAGCTTGGATATCGGGGGAATGAACACTGAAGCTTTCTTT. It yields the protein CASSLDIGGMNTEAFF.

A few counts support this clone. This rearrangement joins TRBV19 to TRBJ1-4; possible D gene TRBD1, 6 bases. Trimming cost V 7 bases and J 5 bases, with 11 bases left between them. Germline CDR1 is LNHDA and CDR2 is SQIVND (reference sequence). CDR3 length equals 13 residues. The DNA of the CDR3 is TGTGCCAGTAACAGGGTTATGAATGAAAAACTGTTTTTT. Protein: CASNRVMNEKLFF.

The CDR3 nucleotides read TGTGCCAGCAGCGCCAGGCCGGGACAGGGGGCATACGAGCAGTACTTC. It is translated as CASSARPGQGAYEQYF. This chain joins TRBV9 and TRBJ2-7; TRBD1 matches at 12 bases. This CDR3 is 16 amino acids long. Per the germline V gene, CDR1 is SGDLS and CDR2 is YYNGEE. V lost 3 bases and J lost 4; bases outside the gene matches: 8.

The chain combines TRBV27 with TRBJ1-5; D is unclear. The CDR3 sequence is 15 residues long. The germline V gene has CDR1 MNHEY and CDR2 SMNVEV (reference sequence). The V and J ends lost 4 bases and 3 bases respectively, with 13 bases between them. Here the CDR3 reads CASSSHLGVNQPQHF. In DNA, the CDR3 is TGTGCCAGCAGTTCCCACCTCGGGGTCAATCAGCCCCAGCATTTT.

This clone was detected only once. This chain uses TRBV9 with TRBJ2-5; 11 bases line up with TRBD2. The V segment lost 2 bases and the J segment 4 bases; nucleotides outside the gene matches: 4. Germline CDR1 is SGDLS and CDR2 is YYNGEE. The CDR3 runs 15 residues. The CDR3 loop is CASSVSGGAGETQYF. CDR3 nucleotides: TGTGCCAGCAGCGTTAGCGGGGGGGCCGGAGAGACCCAGTACTTC.

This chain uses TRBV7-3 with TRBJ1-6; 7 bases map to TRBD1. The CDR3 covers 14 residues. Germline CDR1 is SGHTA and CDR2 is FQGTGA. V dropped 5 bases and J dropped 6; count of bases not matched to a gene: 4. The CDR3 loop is CASSTQGGNSPLHF. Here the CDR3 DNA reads TGTGCCAGCAGCACCCAGGGGGGTAATTCACCCCTCCACTTT.